A selection of T cell receptor beta chains follows, all from one sample in a study of T cell responses to AZD1222 COVID-19 vaccine. The data were produced by immunoSEQ multiplex PCR, yet TCRdb's version contains in-frame clones alone and is incomplete. The data show about 180,000 clones, over 80% seen once. Sample: peripheral blood, taken on day 0 of AZD1222 vaccination. Receptor source: an adult in good health. The CDR3 runs from the conserved cysteine through the conserved F or W. The D gene is left open where the match is weak. Rows give clone size only sometimes, using once, few, many, or a class for an expanded clone.

>-|TRBJ2-7|TRBV2|TRBD1
CASRPGTGRGGEQYF
TGTGCCAGCAGGCCCGGGACAGGGAGAGGCGGGGAGCAGTACTTC
>-|TRBJ1-1|TRBV30|-
CAWVGRLFTEAFF
TGTGCCTGGGTAGGACGGTTGTTTACTGAAGCTTTCTTT
>-|TRBJ2-7|TRBV7-2|TRBD2
CASSRGGGGLDEQYF
TGTGCCAGCAGCCGCGGGGGGGGAGGTTTGGACGAGCAGTACTTC
>-|TRBJ1-1|TRBV28|-
CASSFLSKEAFF
TGTGCCAGCAGTTTTCTGTCCAAAGAAGCTTTCTTT
>-|TRBJ2-6|TRBV11-2|TRBD1
CASSPQGQGKSGANVLTF
TGTGCCAGCAGCCCCCAGGGACAGGGGAAAAGTGGGGCCAACGTCCTGACTTTC
>-|TRBJ2-3|TRBV10-3|-
CAISDRVSSTDTQYF
TGTGCCATCAGTGATAGGGTCTCTAGCACAGATACGCAGTATTTT
>once|TRBJ2-2|TRBV5-5|-
CASSSAIVNTGELFF
TGTGCCAGCAGCTCGGCGATCGTGAACACCGGGGAGCTGTTTTTT
>-|TRBJ2-1|TRBV11-3|TRBD2
CASSLVGIAGAGGEQFF
TGTGCCAGCAGCTTAGTGGGGATAGCGGGGGCCGGGGGTGAGCAGTTCTTC
>-|TRBJ1-1|TRBV7-6|-
CASSRSLLLAGGEVPEAFF
TGTGCCAGCAGCCGATCACTCCTGTTAGCGGGCGGGGAAGTACCTGAAGCTTTCTTT
>-|TRBJ1-5|TRBV18|-
CASSAHGNQPQHF
TGTGCCAGCTCAGCGCACGGTAATCAGCCCCAGCATTTT
>-|TRBJ1-5|TRBV27|-
CASSTYQGRDQPQHF
TGTGCCAGCAGTACATATCAGGGTAGGGATCAGCCCCAGCATTTT
>-|TRBJ1-3|TRBV30|-
CAWSSGTSGNTIYF
TGTGCCTGGAGTTCCGGAACCTCTGGAAACACCATATATTTT
>-|TRBJ2-5|TRBV10-2|-
CASGRAETQYF
TGCGCCTCCGGCAGGGCCGAGACCCAGTACTTC
>-|TRBJ1-5|TRBV19|-
CASSISAEPSNQPQHF
TGTGCCAGTAGTATATCGGCGGAACCTAGCAATCAGCCCCAGCATTTT
>-|TRBJ2-7|TRBV6-2/TRBV6-3|-
CASSYGVGVEQYF
TGTGCCAGCAGTTATGGGGTGGGGGTCGAGCAGTACTTC
>-|TRBJ1-2|TRBV27|-
CASSSRGLTGYTF
TGTGCCAGCAGTTCACGGGGGTTGACTGGCTACACCTTC
>-|TRBJ2-6|TRBV5-1|-
CASSLENSGANVLTF
TGCGCCAGCAGCTTGGAAAATTCTGGGGCCAACGTCCTGACTTTC